Given below is one TCR beta chain in context. Germline lookup yields CDR1 SQVTM and CDR2 ANQGSEA. This CDR3 is built from 13 residues. V lost 4 bases and J lost 1, with 8 bases in between. The data stem from a study of cytomegalovirus exposure and HLA in healthy donors. Researchers ran the PCR with 60 Vbeta and 13 Jbeta primers. Assay: immunoSEQ multiplex PCR; the TCRdb copy retains only in-frame clones and omits some. The data show approximately 100,000 clones, with 71% seen just once and about 2.8% held by the top ten. This receptor was obtained from a female donor in good health and CMV-seronegative. The genes are TRBV29-1 and TRBJ1-5, with a tentative D call TRBD1 (5 bases). The specimen sequenced was PBMCs. The DNA of the CDR3 is TGCAGCGTTGGAAAGGGGAGCAATCAGCCCCAGCATTTT. It yields the protein CSVGKGSNQPQHF.